The T cell receptor (beta chain) described here comes from a study of human T cells and chemical hapten exposure. Regarding time point: pre-sensitization, week 0. Treatment: therapeutic diphenylcyclopropenone sensitization with weekly scalp DPC. Blood was collected ahead of every patch test applied. Someone pulled total RNA out of unfractionated whole blood. This clonotype was counted ten times or more. Single cDNA molecules in the library carried unique molecular identifiers attached during preparation. TCRdb passed the RACE reads through MiXCR, listing each CDR3 protein once. The data contain roughly 88,000 distinct CDR3 sequences, about 8.9% of them singletons. The TCR was taken from a woman between 40 and 55 years old with alopecia areata. Some clones in this sample may be carry-over from other donors' samples. This specimen consisted of whole blood, obtained in connection with sensitization to the hapten diphenylcyclopropenone (DPC).

Here the CDR3 reads CASSYGGGAGTQYF. The CDR3 DNA reads TGTGCCAGCAGTTACGGCGGGGGGGCCGGAACGCAGTATTTT. The J gene is TRBJ2-3, the V gene TRBV6-2 or TRBV6-3, with 9 bases aligning to TRBD2. The V and J ends lost 2 bases and 9 bases, in that order; junction bases with no gene match: 6. The germline V gene encodes CDR1 MNHEY and CDR2 SVGEGT. This CDR3 is 14 amino acids long.